The 26 T cell receptor beta chains below were found in one sample sequenced in a study of T cells in Graves' hyperthyroidism and ophthalmopathy. Amplified regions were TCR beta CDR3 sequences from RNA transcripts. A set of HTBI primers served as the primers for a first-round RT-PCR of the TCR CDR3. TCRdb used MiXCR to reprocess the multiplex PCR reads, holding one entry per CDR3 protein. The profile shows 350,000 to 400,000 distinct CDR3 sequences, approximately 18% of them singletons. The sequencing input was blood. Receptors originate from a man aged 18 to 29 with Graves' ophthalmopathy.

This clonotype was detected many times. As DNA, the CDR3 is TGTGCCAGCAGTTACTCTGGTGGACAGGGGTGGGAGCAGTACTTC. Amino acids: CASSYSGGQGWEQYF. The gene calls are TRBV6-6 and TRBJ2-7, with 9 nucleotides matching TRBD1. Trimming cost V 0 bases and J 7 bases; bases outside gene matches: 7. The CDR3 is 15 residues long. Germline loops: CDR1 MNHNY, CDR2 SVGAGI (reference sequence).

V gene TRBV4-1 combines with J gene TRBJ1-3; D is unclear. Trimming removed 0 bases from V and 3 bases from J, with 6 bases in between. There are 14 residues in the CDR3. Germline CDR1 reads MGHRA; CDR2 reads YSYEKL. The CDR3 sequence: CASSQDTYGNTIYF. The CDR3 bases are TGCGCCAGCAGCCAAGATACTTATGGAAACACCATATATTTT.

This clonotype was observed once. The chain uses TRBV20-1 and TRBJ2-1; 7 nucleotides line up with TRBD2. The CDR3 contains 12 residues. Germline trimming cut 4 bases from V and 7 bases from J; bases unmatched to any gene: 4. Germline CDR1 reads DFQATT; CDR2 reads SNEGSKA (reference sequence). CDR3 coding DNA: TGCAGTGCTAAGCGGGGTGATAATGAGCAGTTCTTC. Its protein product is CSAKRGDNEQFF.

In its sample, this clonotype was seen many times. This chain joins TRBV12-3 or TRBV12-4 and TRBJ2-7, with a tentative D call TRBD2 (5 bases). The CDR3 runs to 13 residues. V lost 4 bases and J 6 bases, leaving 13 bases between the germline ends. The CDR3: CASSSLAAFEQYF. The CDR3 DNA follows: TGTGCCAGCAGTTCCCTAGCAGCTTTCGAGCAGTACTTC.

V and J are TRBV27 and TRBJ2-2; D uncertain. Deletions cut 5 bases from V and 1 base from J, with 14 bases between. Germline CDR1 MNHEY, CDR2 SMNVEV (reference sequence). CDR3 length: 16 residues. The CDR3 DNA follows: TGTGCCAGCAGTCCCCGCCGCGCAGTGAACACCGGGGAGCTGTTTTTT. Protein: CASSPRRAVNTGELFF.

This clonotype was seen repeatedly, ten times or more. The V gene is TRBV12-3 or TRBV12-4, the J gene TRBJ2-3; D perhaps matches TRBD2 (5 bases). The CDR3 sequence is 13 residues long. V dropped 7 bases and J dropped 6 bases, with 14 bases sitting between them. CDR3 nucleotides: TGTGCCAGCATTCGGGGAAAAGAGGATACGCAGTATTTT. Translation gives CASIRGKEDTQYF.

This clonotype was counted at least ten times. The chain couples TRBV3-1 to TRBJ1-2; a weak D match, TRBD1 (5 bases). Germline V gene lookup returns CDR1 LGHDT and CDR2 YNNKEL (reference sequence). This CDR3 spans 13 amino acids. V was shortened by 0 bases and J by 8 bases, with 10 bases between the two germline ends. The CDR3 is CASSQDGGSGYTF. The CDR3 DNA follows: TGTGCCAGCAGCCAAGACGGGGGATCCGGCTACACCTTC. The entire variable domain, with the rest obtained from reference TRBV3-1 and TRBJ1-2, is as follows: DTAVSQTPKYLVTQMGNDKSIKCEQNLGHDTMYWYKQDSKKFLKIMFSYNNKELIINETVPNRFSPKSPDKAHLNLHINSLELGDSAVYFCASSQDGGSGYTFGSGTRLTVV.

This chain connects TRBV7-9 to TRBJ2-7; 9 nucleotides align to TRBD1. Looked up from germline, CDR1 is SEHNR and CDR2 is FQNEAQ (reference sequence). The ends lost 2 bases at V and 4 bases at J; junction bases unmatched: 9. There are 16 residues in the CDR3. The CDR3 coding sequence is TGTGCCAGCAGCTTACACGGGACAGGGACAGGGTACGAGCAGTACTTC. Residues: CASSLHGTGTGYEQYF.

This clonotype was seen repeatedly, ten times or more. The rearrangement joins TRBV5-1 to TRBJ2-1; D might be TRBD2 (7 bases). The germline CDR1 and CDR2 sequences are SGHRS and YFSETQ. V was cut by 6 bases and J by 4 bases, with 20 bases left in between. The CDR3 length is 16 residues. CDR3 sequence: CASTREGGDAYNEQFF. The CDR3 nucleotides are TGCGCCAGCACCAGGGAGGGGGGCGATGCTTACAATGAGCAGTTCTTC. The full variable domain, in which reference TRBV5-1 and TRBJ2-1 provide the parts outside the CDR3, is KAGVTQTPRYLIKTRGQQVTLSCSPISGHRSVSWYQQTPGQGLQFLFEYFSETQRNKGNFPGRFSGRQFSNSRSEMNVSTLELGDSALYLCASTREGGDAYNEQFFGPGTRLTVL.

The rearrangement joins TRBV18 to TRBJ2-6; no definite D call. The CDR3 is 15 residues long. Trimming stripped 6 bases from V and 2 bases from J, with 11 bases between. Germline CDR1 reads KGHSH; CDR2 reads LQKENI. This chain's CDR3 is CASSLGSTGANVLTF. The CDR3 coding sequence is TGTGCCAGCTCCCTCGGGTCAACTGGGGCCAACGTCCTGACTTTC.

V and J are TRBV7-2 and TRBJ1-2, with D tentatively TRBD1 (6 bases). CDR1 is SGHTA, CDR2 FQGNSA, per germline. Trimming removed 6 bases at V and 4 bases at J, with 12 bases between. The CDR3 spans 13 residues. The chain's CDR3 is CASSHRDGYGYTF. In nucleotides, the CDR3 is TGTGCCAGCAGTCACAGGGACGGCTATGGCTACACCTTC.

The table lists this clonotype with a few counts. The genes are TRBV12-3 or TRBV12-4 and TRBJ2-1; a possible D gene is TRBD2 (6 bases). Trimming took 6 bases from V and 4 from J, leaving 10 bases between them. The CDR3 is 13 amino acids. The CDR3 region has the DNA TGTGCCAGCAGCCCTAGCGAGTACAATGAGCAGTTCTTC. Translation: CASSPSEYNEQFF.

V usage is TRBV20-1 and J usage is TRBJ1-5, with D tentatively TRBD1 (6 bases). V was pared by 4 bases and J by 1 base, with 11 bases between. Germline V CDR1 and CDR2: DFQATT, SNEGSKA (reference sequence). This CDR3 is 14 amino acids long. CDR3 region: CSATRDTSNQPQHF. Here the CDR3 DNA reads TGCAGTGCTACCCGGGACACGAGCAATCAGCCCCAGCATTTT.

This clonotype turned up a few times. The chain uses TRBV6-1 and TRBJ2-3; 10 bases are shared with TRBD2. The junction had 8 bases not matched to a gene; V was cut back by 7 bases and J by 4 bases. This CDR3 has 15 amino acids. The germline CDR1 and CDR2 sequences are MNHNS and SASEGT. Here the CDR3 reads CASIKSGGASDTQYF. CDR3 DNA: TGTGCCAGCATCAAAAGCGGGGGGGCCTCAGATACGCAGTATTTT.

The chain couples TRBV20-1 to TRBJ2-4, with D hard to call. Trimming shortened V by 7 bases and J by 5 bases, and 9 bases separated the two germline ends. Germline lookup yields CDR1 DFQATT and CDR2 SNEGSKA (reference sequence). This CDR3 is 11 amino acids long. CDR3 DNA: TGCAGTGTTCCGGACCAAAACATTCAGTACTTC. This gives the protein CSVPDQNIQYF.

Only a few counts were recorded for this clonotype. This chain uses TRBV6-1 with TRBJ1-6, with D unclear. Germline V gene sequence: CDR1 MNHNS, CDR2 SASEGT. The V and J ends lost 7 bases and 8 bases respectively, with 15 bases between them. The CDR3 totals 14 residues. The CDR3 protein is CASNRRETDSPLHF. CDR3 nucleotide sequence: TGTGCCAGCAATCGGAGGGAAACGGATTCACCCCTCCACTTT.

This clonotype occurred a few times. The J gene is TRBJ1-2, the V gene TRBV9, with 10 bases that match TRBD1. This CDR3 has 15 residues. CDR1 is SGDLS, CDR2 YYNGEE, per germline. Germline trimming cut 4 bases from V and 7 bases from J; bases unmatched to any gene: 10. CDR3 residues: CASSRQGALRGGYTF. The CDR3, as DNA: TGTGCCAGCAGCAGACAGGGGGCGCTTAGGGGTGGCTACACCTTC.

The genes are TRBV3-1 and TRBJ2-7, with a weak D call TRBD1 (6 bases). CDR3 length equals 15 residues. The V end lost 4 bases, the J end lost 7 bases, and 20 bases lay between the germline ends. The germline CDR1 and CDR2 sequences are LGHDT and YNNKEL (reference sequence). CDR3 sequence reads: CASSPPDRGRGEQYF. The CDR3 nucleotides are TGTGCCAGCAGCCCCCCGGACCGGGGAAGGGGGGAGCAGTACTTC.

The chain joins TRBV12-3 or TRBV12-4 to TRBJ1-5, with a tentative D call TRBD1 (6 bases). This CDR3 spans 14 amino acids. Deletions cut 3 bases from V and 5 bases from J, with 11 bases between. The CDR3 nucleotides are TGTGCCAGCAGTTTCGGGGGGCGGGATCAGCCCCAGCATTTT. Translating it yields CASSFGGRDQPQHF.

V is TRBV5-1 and J is TRBJ1-1, with 9 bases aligning to TRBD1. CDR1 is SGHRS and CDR2 is YFSETQ in the germline V gene. The CDR3 length is 14 residues. V dropped 7 bases and J dropped 4; count of bases not matched to a gene: 8. The CDR3 coding sequence is TGCGCCAGCGGAATCACAGGGGGCACCACTGAAGCTTTCTTT. It translates to CASGITGGTTEAFF.

The genes are TRBV7-9 and TRBJ1-1; D gene unclear. CDR3 length equals 10 residues. V was trimmed by 8 bases and J by 7 bases, leaving 8 bases between them. From germline, CDR1 is SEHNR and CDR2 FQNEAQ (reference sequence). CDR3 sequence: CASGRVEAFF. For the CDR3, the DNA is TGTGCCAGCGGGCGGGTTGAAGCTTTCTTT.

This clonotype was seen ten or more times. J is TRBJ2-5 and V is TRBV7-8; a weak D match, TRBD2 (6 bases). V was cut by 5 bases and J by 1 base, with 17 bases left in between. This CDR3 is 16 amino acids long. CDR1 and CDR2 (germline): SGHVS, FQNEAQ. CDR3 protein: CASSPRGWRSQETQYF. The CDR3 DNA sequence: TGTGCCAGCAGCCCCCGGGGGTGGCGGAGCCAAGAGACCCAGTACTTC.

This clonotype came up many times. The chain recombines TRBV3-1 with TRBJ2-7; possible D gene TRBD1, 6 bases. The CDR3 runs to 14 residues. Germline CDR1 is LGHDT and CDR2 is YNNKEL (reference sequence). V lost 3 bases, J lost 7 bases, and 16 bases lay in between. The chain's CDR3 is CASSHRGSEPEQYF. The DNA of the CDR3 is TGTGCCAGCAGCCACAGGGGTTCCGAACCTGAGCAGTACTTC.

This clonotype was seen repeatedly, ten times or more. The chain recombines TRBV3-1 with TRBJ1-1; D uncertain. Trimming stripped 0 bases from V and 1 base from J, with 18 bases between. This CDR3 is built from 18 residues. CDR1 LGHDT and CDR2 YNNKEL come from the germline V gene (reference sequence). In nucleotides, the CDR3 is TGTGCCAGCAGCCAAGAGACTCACTCGACAACCGGGAACACTGAAGCTTTCTTT. Protein: CASSQETHSTTGNTEAFF.

This clonotype was observed at least ten times. The V and J genes are TRBV5-1 and TRBJ1-2; TRBD1 aligns across 8 bases. The V gene end was trimmed by 0 bases and the J gene end by 4 bases; junction bases not matched to a gene: 2. Germline CDR1 SGHRS, CDR2 YFSETQ. The CDR3 length is 14 residues. This chain's CDR3 is CASSLGTGIYGYTF. CDR3 DNA: TGCGCCAGCAGCTTGGGGACAGGGATCTATGGCTACACCTTC.

The CDR3, as DNA: TGTGCCAGCAGTTCGGGACAGGGGGTATGGCAGCCCCAGCATTTT. Residues: CASSSGQGVWQPQHF. The J gene is TRBJ1-5, the V gene TRBV27; TRBD1 agrees at 11 bases. The V and J ends lost 4 bases and 7 bases, in that order; junction bases with no gene match: 6. Germline V lookup: CDR1 MNHEY, CDR2 SMNVEV (reference sequence). CDR3 length equals 15 residues.